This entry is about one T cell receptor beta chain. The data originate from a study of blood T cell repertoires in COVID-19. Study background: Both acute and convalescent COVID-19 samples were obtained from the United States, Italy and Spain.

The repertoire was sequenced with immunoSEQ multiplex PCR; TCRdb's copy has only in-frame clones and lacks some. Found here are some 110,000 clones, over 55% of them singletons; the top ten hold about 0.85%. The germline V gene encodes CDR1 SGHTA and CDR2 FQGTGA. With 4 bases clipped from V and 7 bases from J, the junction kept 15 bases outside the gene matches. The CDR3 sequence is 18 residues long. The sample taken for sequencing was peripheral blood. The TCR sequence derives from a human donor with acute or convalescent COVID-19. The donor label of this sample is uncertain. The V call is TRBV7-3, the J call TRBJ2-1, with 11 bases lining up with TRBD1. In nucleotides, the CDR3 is TGTGCCAGCAGCTACCCCTGGGCTTCGGACAGGGGGCTGAATGAGCAGTTCTTC. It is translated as CASSYPWASDRGLNEQFF.